This section outlines one TCR beta chain sequence together with its context. Its antigen remains unidentified. Donors had no recently reported acute infections or vaccinations and were HIV-negative. The entry originates in a study of shared clonotypes between healthy human individuals. For the study at large: Each donor contributed plates that comprised three CD4 naive, three CD4 memory, two CD8 naive and one CD8 memory.

Study-level findings and limits: What rarefaction showed was incomplete sorted-subset sequencing despite large depth.

Germline V gives CDR1 SGHDT, CDR2 YYEEEE. The CDR3 has 15 residues. V shed 7 bases and J 3 bases; nucleotides not matched to a gene: 11. Profiling relied on immunoSEQ multiplex PCR, and the TCRdb table lists in-frame clones only, not all of them. The repertoire includes millions of clones, around nine tenths of them detected once, and over 0.12% sits in the top ten. The sample was naive CD4+ T cells sorted from blood. Documented subset: CD45RA+ positively selected. The TCR comes from a man younger than 35 in good health. The chain joins TRBV5-6 to TRBJ2-7; 9 positions match TRBD2. The CDR3 DNA sequence: TGTGCCAGCGCTCGTAGCGGGAGCTTACTCTACGAGCAGTACTTC. Protein product: CASARSGSLLYEQYF.